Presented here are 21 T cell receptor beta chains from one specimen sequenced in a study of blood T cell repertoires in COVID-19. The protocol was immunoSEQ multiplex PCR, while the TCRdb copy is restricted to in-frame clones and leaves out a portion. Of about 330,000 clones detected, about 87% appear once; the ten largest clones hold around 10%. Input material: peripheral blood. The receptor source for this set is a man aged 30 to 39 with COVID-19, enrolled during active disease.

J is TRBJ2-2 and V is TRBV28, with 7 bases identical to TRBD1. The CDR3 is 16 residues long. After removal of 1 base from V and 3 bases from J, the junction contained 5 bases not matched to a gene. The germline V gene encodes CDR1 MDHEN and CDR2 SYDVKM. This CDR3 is CASSLLGRGYTGELFF. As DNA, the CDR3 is TGTGCCAGCAGTTTATTAGGCAGGGGGTACACCGGGGAGCTGTTTTTT.

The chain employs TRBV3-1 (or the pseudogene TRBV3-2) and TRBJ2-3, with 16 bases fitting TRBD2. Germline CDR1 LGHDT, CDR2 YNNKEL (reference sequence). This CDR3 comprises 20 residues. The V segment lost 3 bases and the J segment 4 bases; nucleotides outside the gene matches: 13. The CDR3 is CASSHAGTSGGAVRADTQYF. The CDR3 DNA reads TGTGCCAGCAGCCACGCAGGGACTAGCGGGGGGGCCGTCCGGGCAGATACGCAGTATTTT.

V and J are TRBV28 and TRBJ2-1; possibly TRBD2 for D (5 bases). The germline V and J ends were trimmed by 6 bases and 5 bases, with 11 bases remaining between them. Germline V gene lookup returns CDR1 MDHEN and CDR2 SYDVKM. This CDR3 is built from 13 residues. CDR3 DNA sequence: TGTGCCAGCAGGGGCGCGGGCGACAATGAGCAGTTCTTC. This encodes CASRGAGDNEQFF. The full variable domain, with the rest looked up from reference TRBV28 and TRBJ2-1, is DVKVTQSSRYLVKRTGEKVFLECVQDMDHENMFWYRQDPGLGLRLIYFSYDVKMKEKGDIPEGYSVSREKKERFSLILESASTNQTSMYLCASRGAGDNEQFFGPGTRLTVL.

In nucleotides, the CDR3 is TGTGCCAGCAGGGAGGCGGGAGGGCCGAGCGGGGAGACCCAGTACTTC. Translated, it gives CASREAGGPSGETQYF. V usage is TRBV6-6 and J usage is TRBJ2-5; 9 bases agree with TRBD2. Trimming removed 6 bases from V and 5 bases from J; junction bases left unmatched: 13. The CDR3 runs to 16 residues. Germline CDR1 and CDR2: MNHNY and SVGAGI (reference sequence).

The CDR3 is CASSLGLYNEQFF. DNA of the CDR3: TGTGCCAGCAGCTTGGGACTTTACAATGAGCAGTTCTTC. The J gene is TRBJ2-1, the V gene TRBV7-3, with TRBD2 as a possible D gene (6 bases). V was cut by 3 bases and J by 4 bases, with 7 bases left in between. CDR3 length: 13 amino acids. CDR1 and CDR2 from the germline V gene are SGHTA and FQGTGA.

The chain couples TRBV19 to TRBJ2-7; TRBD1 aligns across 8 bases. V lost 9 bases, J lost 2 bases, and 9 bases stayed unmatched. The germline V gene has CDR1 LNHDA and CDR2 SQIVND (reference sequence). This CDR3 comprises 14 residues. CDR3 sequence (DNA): TGTGCCAGCAAACATGGGACAGGCGCCTACGAGCAGTACTTC. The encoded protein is CASKHGTGAYEQYF.

The CDR3 DNA reads TGTGCCAGCAGTTCCCAAGAACGACAGGGGAGATACAATGAGCAGTTCTTC. Translating it yields CASSSQERQGRYNEQFF. J is TRBJ2-1 and V is TRBV6-2 or TRBV6-3; 8 bases are a match to TRBD1. CDR1 is MNHEY and CDR2 is SVGEGT in the germline V gene. With V trimmed by 4 bases and J by 4 bases, 12 bases remained unmatched. The CDR3 runs 17 residues.

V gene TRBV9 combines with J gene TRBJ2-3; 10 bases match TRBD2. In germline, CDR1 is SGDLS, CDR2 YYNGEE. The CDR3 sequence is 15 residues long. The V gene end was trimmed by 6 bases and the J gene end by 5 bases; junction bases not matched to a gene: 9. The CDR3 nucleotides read TGTGCCAGCAACAAACTAGCGGGGCGGGGAGATACGCAGTATTTT. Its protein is CASNKLAGRGDTQYF.

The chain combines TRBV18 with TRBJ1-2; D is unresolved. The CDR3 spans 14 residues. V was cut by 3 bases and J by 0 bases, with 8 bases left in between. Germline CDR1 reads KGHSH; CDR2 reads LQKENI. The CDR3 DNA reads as TGTGCCAGCTCACCCGACAAATCTAACTATGGCTACACCTTC. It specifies CASSPDKSNYGYTF. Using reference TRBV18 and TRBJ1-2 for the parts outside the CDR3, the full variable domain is NAGVMQNPRHLVRRRGQEARLRCSPMKGHSHVYWYRQLPEEGLKFMVYLQKENIIDESGMPKERFSAEFPKEGPSILRIQQVVRGDSAAYFCASSPDKSNYGYTFGSGTRLTVV.

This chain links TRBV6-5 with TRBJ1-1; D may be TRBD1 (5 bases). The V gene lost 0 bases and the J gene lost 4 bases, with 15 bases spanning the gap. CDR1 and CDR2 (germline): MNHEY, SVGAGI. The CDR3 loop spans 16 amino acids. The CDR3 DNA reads TGTGCCAGCAGTTACTCGGAGGAGGGTAGGGGCACTGAAGCTTTCTTT. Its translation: CASSYSEEGRGTEAFF.

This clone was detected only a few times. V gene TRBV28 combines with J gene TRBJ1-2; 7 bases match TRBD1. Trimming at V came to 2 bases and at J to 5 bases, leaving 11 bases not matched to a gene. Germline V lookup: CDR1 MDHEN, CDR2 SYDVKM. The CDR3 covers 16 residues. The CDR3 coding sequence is TGTGCCAGCAGTTTACAGGGGGGTGGAGGGGTATATGGCTACACCTTC. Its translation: CASSLQGGGGVYGYTF.

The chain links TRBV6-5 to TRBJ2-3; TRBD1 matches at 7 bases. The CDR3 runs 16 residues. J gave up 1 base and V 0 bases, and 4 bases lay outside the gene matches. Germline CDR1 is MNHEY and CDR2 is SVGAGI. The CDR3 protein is CASSYSNDRGTDTQYF. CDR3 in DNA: TGTGCCAGCAGTTACTCGAATGACAGGGGCACAGATACGCAGTATTTT.

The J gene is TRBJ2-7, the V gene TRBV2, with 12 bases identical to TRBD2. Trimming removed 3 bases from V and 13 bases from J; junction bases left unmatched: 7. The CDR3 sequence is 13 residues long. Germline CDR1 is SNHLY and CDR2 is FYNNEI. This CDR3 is CASSDGLAGPLYV. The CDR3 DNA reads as TGTGCCAGCAGTGACGGACTAGCGGGGCCCCTTTACGTC.

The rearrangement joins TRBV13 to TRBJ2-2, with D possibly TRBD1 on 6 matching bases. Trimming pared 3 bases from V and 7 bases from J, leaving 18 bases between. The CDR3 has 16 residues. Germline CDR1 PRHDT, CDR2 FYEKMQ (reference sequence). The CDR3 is CASSFLGDIPHGELFF. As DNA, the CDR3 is TGTGCCAGCAGCTTCTTAGGGGACATCCCCCACGGGGAGCTGTTTTTT.

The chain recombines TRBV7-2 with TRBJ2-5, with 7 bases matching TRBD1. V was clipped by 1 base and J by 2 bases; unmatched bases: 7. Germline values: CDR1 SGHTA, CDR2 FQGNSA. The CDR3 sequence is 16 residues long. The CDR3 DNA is TGTGCCAGCAGCTTAGTGGCTTGGACAGGTCAAGAGACCCAGTACTTC. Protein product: CASSLVAWTGQETQYF.

CDR3 residues: CASSLWSGEYNSPLHF. CDR3 sequence (DNA): TGTGCCAGCAGTTTATGGTCAGGGGAATATAATTCACCCCTCCACTTT. The chain recombines TRBV28 with TRBJ1-6, with D maybe TRBD1 (6 bases). With 0 bases removed from V and 4 bases from J, the gap between germline ends came to 10 bases. The CDR3 has 16 residues. CDR1 and CDR2 (germline): MDHEN, SYDVKM.

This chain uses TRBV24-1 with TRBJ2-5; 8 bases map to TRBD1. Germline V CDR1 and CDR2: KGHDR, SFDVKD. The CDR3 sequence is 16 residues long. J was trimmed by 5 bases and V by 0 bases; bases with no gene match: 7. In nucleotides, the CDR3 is TGTGCCACCAGTGATTTGGGCAGGGGGCAGGGGGAGACCCAGTACTTC. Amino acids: CATSDLGRGQGETQYF.

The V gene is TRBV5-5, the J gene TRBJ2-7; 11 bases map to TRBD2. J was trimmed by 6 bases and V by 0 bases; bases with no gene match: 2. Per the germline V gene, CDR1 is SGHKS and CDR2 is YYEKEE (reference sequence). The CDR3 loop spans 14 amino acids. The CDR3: CASSLVLAGVEQYF. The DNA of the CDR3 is TGTGCCAGCAGCTTGGTACTAGCGGGAGTCGAGCAGTACTTC.

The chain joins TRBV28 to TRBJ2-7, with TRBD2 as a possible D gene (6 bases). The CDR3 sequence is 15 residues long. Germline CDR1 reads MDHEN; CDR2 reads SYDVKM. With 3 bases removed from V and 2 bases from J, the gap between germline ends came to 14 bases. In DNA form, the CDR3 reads TGTGCCAGCAGTTTCCGCGGGGCAAGGGCCTACGAGCAGTACTTC. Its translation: CASSFRGARAYEQYF.

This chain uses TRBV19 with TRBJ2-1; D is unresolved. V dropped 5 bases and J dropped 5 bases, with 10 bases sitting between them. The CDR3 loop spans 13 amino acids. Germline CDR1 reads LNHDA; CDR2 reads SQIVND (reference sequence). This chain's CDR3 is CASSASLDNEQFF. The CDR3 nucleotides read TGTGCCAGTAGTGCGTCCCTCGACAATGAGCAGTTCTTC.

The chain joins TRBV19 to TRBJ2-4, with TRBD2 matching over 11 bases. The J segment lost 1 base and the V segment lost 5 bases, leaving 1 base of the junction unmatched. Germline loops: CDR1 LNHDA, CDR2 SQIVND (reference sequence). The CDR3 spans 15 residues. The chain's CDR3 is CASSLAGGAKNIQYF. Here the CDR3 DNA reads TGTGCCAGTAGTCTAGCGGGAGGTGCCAAAAACATTCAGTACTTC.